These 17 T cell receptor beta chains came from one sample sequenced in a study of CD8 T cells in ankylosing spondylitis. TCRdb re-analysed the 5' RACE reads in MiXCR, keeping a single row per CDR3 protein. The table has under 250,000 distinct CDR3 sequences, about 11% seen once. Sample: blood, either unsorted or a sorted T cell fraction (not recorded which). The origin of the receptors is a male donor with ankylosing spondylitis or in good health (not recorded which).

The J gene is TRBJ1-1, the V gene TRBV3-1, with D unresolved. V gave up 7 bases and J gave up 4 bases, with 16 bases separating them. This CDR3 spans 14 amino acids. The germline gives CDR1 LGHDT, CDR2 YNNKEL (reference sequence). The CDR3 coding sequence is TGTGCCAGCAAGACCGGGGTTTGGAGCACTGAAGCTTTCTTT. It specifies CASKTGVWSTEAFF. Variable domain in full (rest from reference TRBV3-1 and TRBJ1-1): DTAVSQTPKYLVTQMGNDKSIKCEQNLGHDTMYWYKQDSKKFLKIMFSYNNKELIINETVPNRFSPKSPDKAHLNLHINSLELGDSAVYFCASKTGVWSTEAFFGQGTRLTVV.

In this sample, this clonotype turned up a few times. J is TRBJ2-1 and V is TRBV7-2; 8 bases line up with TRBD1. V lost 6 bases, J lost 2 bases, and 12 bases stayed unmatched. The V gene's germline CDR1 is SGHTA and CDR2 FQGNSA. The CDR3 extends over 17 amino acids. CDR3 loop: CASSTRRGTGPYNEQFF. Here the CDR3 DNA reads TGTGCCAGCAGTACAAGGAGGGGGACAGGCCCCTACAATGAGCAGTTCTTC. Together with reference TRBV7-2 and TRBJ2-1, the CDR3 gives the full variable domain: GAGVSQSPSNKVTEKGKDVELRCDPISGHTALYWYRQSLGQGLEFLIYFQGNSAPDKSGLPSDRFSAERTGGSVSTLTIQRTQQEDSAVYLCASSTRRGTGPYNEQFFGPGTRLTVL.

The CDR3 loop reads CASSPADRPKETQYF. For the CDR3, the DNA is TGTGCCAGCAGCCCTGCGGACAGACCTAAAGAGACCCAGTACTTC. The V gene is TRBV5-4, the J gene TRBJ2-5; tentatively, D is TRBD1 (6 bases). Trimming left V 4 bases short and J 3 bases short, with 16 bases between. The CDR3 length is 15 residues. The germline V gene encodes CDR1 SGHNT and CDR2 YYREEE (reference sequence).

At least ten counts were recorded for this clonotype. V gene TRBV12-3 or TRBV12-4 combines with J gene TRBJ1-5; a possible D gene is TRBD1 (6 bases). The CDR3 has 13 residues. V shed 5 bases and J shed 7 bases, with 12 bases lying between them. CDR3 DNA sequence: TGTGCCAGCAGTGCCAGGGGAGCGCAGCCCCAGCATTTT. Amino acid sequence: CASSARGAQPQHF.

This clonotype was seen at least ten times. The rearrangement links TRBV20-1 to TRBJ2-5, with 9 bases that match TRBD1. This CDR3 has 16 amino acids. The germline gives CDR1 DFQATT, CDR2 SNEGSKA (reference sequence). After removal of 6 bases from V and 5 bases from J, the junction contained 16 bases not matched to a gene. CDR3 DNA sequence: TGCAGTGCCGATTCACTTATACAGGGGGCCGGGGAGACCCAGTACTTC. Residues: CSADSLIQGAGETQYF.

This chain links TRBV6-1 with TRBJ1-3, with 8 nucleotides matching TRBD1. With 4 bases clipped from V and 7 bases from J, the junction kept 3 bases outside the gene matches. CDR1 is MNHNS and CDR2 is SASEGT in the germline V gene. CDR3 size: 13 residues. CDR3 protein: CASSAGDRNTIYF. DNA of the CDR3: TGTGCCAGCAGTGCGGGGGACAGGAACACCATATATTTT.

This clonotype was seen repeatedly, ten times or more. V usage is TRBV12-5 and J usage is TRBJ2-2; D is possibly TRBD2 (5 bases). The CDR3 is made up of 15 amino acids. Trimming took 1 base from V and 7 from J, leaving 13 bases between them. Germline V gene data show CDR1 as LGHNT and CDR2 as FRNRAP. CDR3 DNA sequence: TGTGCTAGTGGTTTGGAAAGGGCGAGGGTCGGGGAGCTGTTTTTT. It translates to CASGLERARVGELFF.

This clonotype showed up many times. CDR3 coding DNA: TGCGCCAGCAGCGTGGGACCGGACAGAAACACTGAAGCTTTCTTT. It encodes CASSVGPDRNTEAFF. This chain joins TRBV5-1 and TRBJ1-1; possible D gene TRBD1, 6 bases. The CDR3 is made up of 15 amino acids. V was clipped by 4 bases and J by 2 bases, with 15 bases between them. Germline V CDR1 and CDR2: SGHRS, YFSETQ.

This clonotype was recorded at least ten times. The rearrangement joins TRBV5-1 to TRBJ1-2; no firm D call. The CDR3 runs to 15 residues. The V gene lost 0 bases and the J gene lost 8 bases, with 17 bases spanning the gap. The germline CDR1 and CDR2 sequences are SGHRS and YFSETQ. In DNA form, the CDR3 reads TGCGCCAGCAGCTTGGATGTCGGGGTCGGTCGGGGCTACACCTTC. The encoded protein is CASSLDVGVGRGYTF. Supplemented by reference TRBV5-1 and TRBJ1-2, the full variable domain reads KAGVTQTPRYLIKTRGQQVTLSCSPISGHRSVSWYQQTPGQGLQFLFEYFSETQRNKGNFPGRFSGRQFSNSRSEMNVSTLELGDSALYLCASSLDVGVGRGYTFGSGTRLTVV.

This clonotype was observed at least ten times. V and J are TRBV28 and TRBJ2-3, with D possibly matching TRBD2 (5 bases). Germline V gene sequence: CDR1 MDHEN, CDR2 SYDVKM. This CDR3 is 14 amino acids long. V was pared by 3 bases and J by 4 bases, with 11 bases between. CDR3 nucleotide sequence: TGTGCCAGCAGTTTCCGCGGGTCCGCAGATACGCAGTATTTT. This codes for CASSFRGSADTQYF.

This sequence joins TRBV6-2 or TRBV6-3 and TRBJ1-5; D is perhaps TRBD1 (5 bases). The germline gives CDR1 MNHEY, CDR2 SVGEGT. Trimming stripped 6 bases from V and 0 bases from J, with 15 bases between. The CDR3 spans 16 residues. The CDR3 region has the DNA TGTGCCAGCAGATCCGACAGCCAGATTAGCAATCAGCCCCAGCATTTT. It is translated as CASRSDSQISNQPQHF.

In its sample, this clonotype was seen many times. This chain joins TRBV5-1 and TRBJ1-2; 10 bases agree with TRBD1. Germline assignment: CDR1 SGHRS and CDR2 YFSETQ. J gave up 3 bases and V 7 bases, and 12 bases lay outside the gene matches. This CDR3 has 16 amino acids. The CDR3 region is CASRKPGQGSHYGYTF. In nucleotides, the CDR3 is TGCGCCAGCCGAAAACCGGGACAGGGGAGCCACTATGGCTACACCTTC.

This clonotype has only a few counts. The chain employs TRBV5-1 and TRBJ2-7, with D perhaps matching TRBD2 (5 bases). From germline, CDR1 is SGHRS and CDR2 YFSETQ. This CDR3 comprises 20 residues. V lost 1 base, J lost 4 bases, and 30 bases lay in between. The CDR3 nucleotides read TGCGCCAGCAGCTTGTACGGCGGGTACAATTCTGGAGAATGGGTGTACGAGCAGTACTTC. The encoded protein is CASSLYGGYNSGEWVYEQYF.

Only a few counts were recorded for this clonotype. V usage is TRBV7-9 and J usage is TRBJ1-6; TRBD1 aligns across 9 bases. CDR3 length equals 15 residues. V was pared by 4 bases and J by 7 bases, with 5 bases of the junction left unmatched. Per germline, CDR1 SEHNR and CDR2 FQNEAQ (reference sequence). This CDR3 is CASSSTGTGNSPLHF. CDR3 coding DNA: TGTGCCAGCAGCTCGACGGGGACAGGGAATTCACCCCTCCACTTT.

This clonotype has only a few counts. The V call is TRBV28, the J call TRBJ1-1; D call uncertain. Trimming removed 2 bases from V and 3 bases from J, with 13 bases in between. CDR1 MDHEN and CDR2 SYDVKM come from the germline V gene. The CDR3 covers 15 residues. CDR3 sequence: CASSLEALGYTEAFF. CDR3 sequence (DNA): TGTGCCAGCAGTTTAGAGGCTTTAGGATACACTGAAGCTTTCTTT.

This clonotype was seen at least ten times. The chain employs TRBV5-1 and TRBJ1-1; 7 bases map to TRBD1. This CDR3 contains 14 residues. Trimming cost V 4 bases and J 3 bases; bases outside gene matches: 6. Per germline, CDR1 SGHRS and CDR2 YFSETQ. The CDR3 protein is CASSMSTGDTEAFF. CDR3 bases: TGCGCCAGCAGCATGTCCACAGGGGACACTGAAGCTTTCTTT.

There are a few counts of this clonotype. The chain recombines TRBV19 with TRBJ2-1; D call uncertain. CDR3 length equals 12 residues. V lost 7 bases and J lost 8, with 12 bases in between. Per germline, CDR1 LNHDA and CDR2 SQIVND (reference sequence). CDR3 sequence: CASMGSIHEQFF. CDR3 sequence (DNA): TGTGCCAGTATGGGAAGTATCCATGAGCAGTTCTTC.